This entry lists 27 T cell receptor beta chains sequenced from one sample in a study of Ad26.COV2.S vaccination and SARS-CoV-2 variants. Profiled with immunoSEQ multiplex PCR; TCRdb holds only in-frame clones, not every one. The table has 300,000 to 350,000 clones, 88% seen once. As for treatment: roughly 19 received Ad26.COV2.S at low or high dose, single or two shots; 5 received placebo; per-sample allocation not given. Samples analyzed were those drawn on day 63 after the first vaccine or placebo injection. The material sequenced was peripheral blood, taken in a trial of Ad26.COV2.S vaccine versus placebo. The receptor set was obtained from a person aged 18-60 years who received the Ad26.COV2.S COVID-19 vaccine or a placebo.

This rearrangement joins TRBV6-5 to TRBJ1-1; TRBD1 is a possible D gene (5 bases). Trimming removed 2 bases at V and 2 bases at J, with 9 bases between. CDR1 is MNHEY and CDR2 is SVGAGI in the germline V gene. The CDR3 contains 14 residues. In DNA form, the CDR3 reads TGTGCCAGCAGTTACGCCGGGACTAACACTGAAGCTTTCTTT. Protein product: CASSYAGTNTEAFF.

This chain links TRBV28 with TRBJ1-4, with D perhaps TRBD1 (5 bases). CDR1 is MDHEN, CDR2 SYDVKM, per germline. This CDR3 contains 16 residues. The V and J ends lost 4 bases and 7 bases respectively, with 19 bases between them. The CDR3 loop reads CASSSNQGSTGEKLFF. In DNA form, the CDR3 reads TGTGCCAGCAGTTCCAACCAGGGCAGTACTGGTGAAAAACTGTTTTTT.

This sequence joins TRBV18 and TRBJ1-5, with 10 bases lining up with TRBD1. V shed 6 bases and J 7 bases; nucleotides not matched to a gene: 9. Germline lookup yields CDR1 KGHSH and CDR2 LQKENI. CDR3 length equals 15 residues. CDR3 DNA: TGTGCCAGCTCCCCGGGACAGGGGTCCTTCCAGCCCCAGCATTTT. This gives the protein CASSPGQGSFQPQHF.

J is TRBJ2-1 and V is TRBV27; possibly TRBD2 for D (6 bases). This CDR3 region has 15 residues. Trimming took off 5 bases at V and 5 bases at J, with 16 bases between the two ends. CDR1 is MNHEY and CDR2 is SMNVEV in the germline V gene (reference sequence). The CDR3 spells CASSQGLPPNNEQFF. The CDR3 bases are TGTGCCAGCAGTCAGGGACTTCCACCTAACAATGAGCAGTTCTTC.

This rearrangement joins TRBV6-5 to TRBJ2-1; perhaps TRBD2 as D (7 bases). Trimming stripped 6 bases from V and 16 bases from J, with 16 bases between. CDR3 size: 11 residues. The germline gives CDR1 MNHEY, CDR2 SVGAGI. The CDR3 DNA follows: TGTGCCAGCAGCCGCGGGGGCCCCCGTTTCTTC. This encodes CASSRGGPRFF.

J is TRBJ2-5 and V is TRBV10-3; possible D gene TRBD2, 6 bases. Germline CDR1 reads ENHRY; CDR2 reads SYGVKD. V lost 0 bases and J lost 5, with 13 bases in between. The CDR3 consists of 15 residues. CDR3: CAISESVGTRETQYF. The DNA for the CDR3 is TGTGCCATCAGTGAGTCGGTGGGGACTCGGGAGACCCAGTACTTC.

The genes are TRBV28 and TRBJ2-2; 7 nucleotides align to TRBD2. V shed 2 bases and J 1 base; nucleotides not matched to a gene: 1. There are 15 residues in the CDR3. Germline V gene lookup returns CDR1 MDHEN and CDR2 SYDVKM. CDR3 coding DNA: TGTGCCAGCAGTTTACTAGCGGTGAACACCGGGGAGCTGTTTTTT. This encodes CASSLLAVNTGELFF.

This rearrangement joins TRBV7-3 to TRBJ2-7, with D perhaps matching TRBD1 (5 bases). The ends were cut back, 1 base at V and 6 bases at J, with 10 bases in the middle. Per germline, CDR1 SGHTA and CDR2 FQGTGA. This CDR3 is built from 13 residues. CDR3 in amino acids: CASSLSPGLEQYF. The DNA of the CDR3 is TGTGCCAGCAGCTTAAGTCCAGGGCTCGAGCAGTACTTC.

This chain uses TRBV2 with TRBJ2-1; no reliable D call. The CDR3 has 13 amino acids. The germline V and J ends were trimmed by 5 bases and 8 bases, with 13 bases remaining between them. Looked up from germline, CDR1 is SNHLY and CDR2 is FYNNEI. The CDR3 loop is CASSQLRSDEQFF. In nucleotides, the CDR3 is TGTGCCAGCAGTCAACTGCGGTCGGATGAGCAGTTCTTC.

The V and J genes are TRBV6-1 and TRBJ2-3; TRBD2 matches 8 bases. Losses at the gene ends were 2 bases for V and 4 bases for J; bases not matched to a gene: 11. The germline V gene encodes CDR1 MNHNS and CDR2 SASEGT. The CDR3 is 17 amino acids. The CDR3: CASSELAGTRHPDTQYF. The CDR3 DNA reads TGTGCCAGCAGTGAATTGGCAGGGACTAGACACCCAGATACGCAGTATTTT.

The chain links TRBV7-8 to TRBJ2-1; no definite D call. The CDR3 is 14 amino acids. V was shortened by 1 base and J by 8 bases, with 12 bases between the two germline ends. From germline, CDR1 is SGHVS and CDR2 FQNEAQ. The CDR3: CASSLEVDVDEQFF. Written as DNA, the CDR3 is TGTGCCAGCAGCTTAGAAGTAGATGTGGATGAGCAGTTCTTC.

V gene TRBV7-9 combines with J gene TRBJ1-5; D gene ambiguous. The V end lost 5 bases, the J end lost 7 bases, and 15 bases lay between the germline ends. Germline-derived CDR1 and CDR2 are SEHNR and FQNEAQ (reference sequence). This CDR3 is built from 14 residues. Written as DNA, the CDR3 is TGTGCCAGCAGCCAAGACACTTTCGGGCAGCCCCAGCATTTT. Amino acid sequence: CASSQDTFGQPQHF.

This chain connects TRBV6-5 to TRBJ2-1, with D possibly matching TRBD1 (7 bases). Germline CDR1 is MNHEY and CDR2 is SVGAGI. This CDR3 is 15 amino acids long. The germline V and J ends were trimmed by 6 bases and 9 bases, with 21 bases remaining between them. The CDR3 DNA sequence: TGTGCCAGCAGCCCCGGACTATCTCAGGGGGGTGAGCAGTTCTTC. It codes for CASSPGLSQGGEQFF.

The rearrangement links TRBV3-1 (or the pseudogene TRBV3-2) to TRBJ2-1; D may correspond to TRBD1 or TRBD2 (5 bases each). V lost 4 bases and J 6 bases, leaving 7 bases between the germline ends. Per the germline V gene, CDR1 is LGHDT and CDR2 is YNNKEL (reference sequence). CDR3 size: 12 residues. CDR3 sequence (DNA): TGTGCCAGCAGCCTGGGGGTCAATGAGCAGTTCTTC. Encoded protein: CASSLGVNEQFF.

The chain couples TRBV7-2 to TRBJ2-7; 7 bases line up with TRBD2. Per germline, CDR1 SGHTA and CDR2 FQGNSA. The junction had 7 bases not matched to a gene; V was cut back by 5 bases and J by 3 bases. The length of the CDR3 is 14 residues. CDR3 nucleotides: TGTGCCAGCAGCACAAATGGGGGGGGCTACGAGCAGTACTTC. Its protein is CASSTNGGGYEQYF.

This clone was seen once. V is TRBV5-1 and J is TRBJ1-2, with 8 nucleotides matching TRBD1. J was trimmed by 6 bases and V by 1 base; bases with no gene match: 8. CDR1 and CDR2 from the germline V gene are SGHRS and YFSETQ. CDR3 length: 15 residues. CDR3 region: CASSLRGQADHGYTF. Here the CDR3 DNA reads TGCGCCAGCAGCTTGCGGGGACAGGCGGACCATGGCTACACCTTC.

This clone counts as medium-sized. This chain connects TRBV5-6 to TRBJ1-5; D gene uncertain. This CDR3 contains 13 residues. V gave up 4 bases and J gave up 5 bases, with 10 bases separating them. Looked up from germline, CDR1 is SGHDT and CDR2 is YYEEEE. The CDR3 sequence: CASSPGGHQPQHF. The CDR3 DNA is TGTGCCAGCAGCCCCGGAGGCCATCAGCCCCAGCATTTT.

This clone was picked up one time. The chain carries TRBV4-2 and TRBJ2-5, with D hard to call. The CDR3 has 15 residues. CDR1 and CDR2 from the germline V gene are LGHNA and YNFKEQ. Trimming left V 0 bases short and J 8 bases short, with 16 bases between. In DNA, the CDR3 is TGTGCCAGCAGCCAAGAAAGCCGCAGCATTAACACCCAGTACTTC. Translation: CASSQESRSINTQYF.

The rearrangement joins TRBV7-2 to TRBJ2-7; D not certain. The CDR3 totals 14 residues. V dropped 5 bases and J dropped 0 bases, with 11 bases sitting between them. Germline V lookup: CDR1 SGHTA, CDR2 FQGNSA. In DNA, the CDR3 is TGTGCCAGCAGCCGTGCAACCAACTCCTACGAGCAGTACTTC. It specifies CASSRATNSYEQYF.

This clone was found once. The chain couples TRBV6-5 to TRBJ2-3; possibly TRBD1 or TRBD2 for D (5 bases each). The CDR3 has 15 residues. Per the germline V gene, CDR1 is MNHEY and CDR2 is SVGAGI. V lost 5 bases and J 3 bases, leaving 15 bases between the germline ends. The CDR3 sequence is CASSRANGATDTQYF. DNA for the CDR3: TGTGCCAGCAGTCGGGCTAACGGGGCTACAGATACGCAGTATTTT.

The count of this clone is one. The chain joins TRBV28 to TRBJ2-7; the match to TRBD1 covers 8 bases. There are 14 residues in the CDR3. In germline, CDR1 is MDHEN, CDR2 SYDVKM. V lost 4 bases, J lost 6 bases, and 8 bases stayed unmatched. The CDR3 protein is CASSSQGAPPEQYF. The CDR3 DNA follows: TGTGCCAGCAGTTCGCAGGGGGCCCCCCCCGAGCAGTACTTC.

The chain joins TRBV12-5 to TRBJ1-1; 7 positions agree with TRBD1. Trimming cost V 1 base and J 1 base; bases outside gene matches: 0. CDR1 and CDR2 (germline): LGHNT, FRNRAP. CDR3 length: 14 residues. DNA for the CDR3: TGTGCTAGTGGTTTGGGGACAGGGAACACTGAAGCTTTCTTT. Its protein product is CASGLGTGNTEAFF.

The rearrangement uses TRBV28 and TRBJ1-5, with D maybe TRBD1 (5 bases). Germline CDR1 MDHEN, CDR2 SYDVKM. Trimming took off 4 bases at V and 2 bases at J, with 12 bases between the two ends. The CDR3 runs 15 residues. The CDR3 here is CASSYALGGNQPQHF. The CDR3 nucleotides read TGTGCCAGCAGTTATGCATTAGGGGGCAATCAGCCCCAGCATTTT.

The rearrangement uses TRBV5-1 and TRBJ1-6; D is perhaps TRBD1 (6 bases). This CDR3 has 15 residues. Trimming pared 0 bases from V and 9 bases from J, leaving 13 bases between. Germline V gives CDR1 SGHRS, CDR2 YFSETQ. The CDR3 sequence is CASSLAGGGRSPLHF. CDR3 sequence (DNA): TGCGCCAGCAGCTTGGCCGGCGGGGGGCGTTCACCCCTCCACTTT.

The rearrangement links TRBV20-1 to TRBJ2-1; the D is unclear. The CDR3 is 11 residues long. Germline values: CDR1 DFQATT, CDR2 SNEGSKA (reference sequence). Trimming stripped 6 bases from V and 7 bases from J, with 10 bases between. For the CDR3, the DNA is TGCAGTGCCGCGTCGTCGAATGAGCAGTTCTTC. Amino acid sequence: CSAASSNEQFF.

The chain is built from TRBV7-9 and TRBJ1-1; 7 bases fit TRBD1. J lost 3 bases, V lost 3 bases, and 1 base had no gene match. CDR1 is SEHNR and CDR2 is FQNEAQ in the germline V gene (reference sequence). The CDR3 has 13 residues. The CDR3 spells CASSFTGDTEAFF. In DNA form, the CDR3 reads TGTGCCAGCAGCTTCACAGGGGACACTGAAGCTTTCTTT.

The chain links TRBV5-4 to TRBJ1-2; D unresolved. In germline, CDR1 is SGHNT, CDR2 YYREEE (reference sequence). The CDR3 loop spans 15 amino acids. The ends were cut back, 0 bases at V and 5 bases at J, with 14 bases in the middle. CDR3 nucleotides: TGTGCCAGCAGCTTGGGGGCCATGACAACTTATGGCTACACCTTC. Translation: CASSLGAMTTYGYTF.